These 18 T cell receptor beta chains were sequenced from one sample in a study of blood T cell repertoires in COVID-19. Using immunoSEQ multiplex PCR, the repertoire was profiled, and TCRdb retains in-frame clones only, with some absent. Counted here are approximately 28,000 clones, about nine tenths occurring once; the ten biggest clones make up less than 6.5%. Specimen: peripheral blood. Source of these receptors: a man between 60 and 75 years old with active COVID-19.

The chain has TRBV4-1 and TRBJ2-3, with a weak D call TRBD2 (7 bases). Trimming took 4 bases from V and 1 from J, leaving 12 bases between them. The CDR3 loop spans 15 amino acids. Germline CDR1 is MGHRA and CDR2 is YSYEKL. The CDR3 DNA is TGCGCCAGCAGCCGTGAGGGGGGGGGCACAGATACGCAGTATTTT. Residues: CASSREGGGTDTQYF.

This chain links TRBV29-1 with TRBJ1-5; 7 nucleotides match TRBD1. Germline V CDR1 and CDR2: SQVTM, ANQGSEA. The CDR3 has 13 residues. Unmatched junction bases numbered 7, after V lost 4 bases and J lost 7 bases. For the CDR3, the DNA is TGCAGCGTTGGGATCAGACAGGGCCAGCCCCAGCATTTT. It codes for CSVGIRQGQPQHF.

This clone was seen more than once but under ten times. This chain links TRBV27 with TRBJ2-1; 8 bases line up with TRBD1. Germline V gives CDR1 MNHEY, CDR2 SMNVEV (reference sequence). The CDR3 sequence is 18 residues long. The trim removed 6 bases at V and 4 bases at J, leaving 17 bases unmatched. CDR3 DNA sequence: TGTGCCAGCAGCAGAACCCGGACAGGGAGGAAAACTTACAATGAGCAGTTCTTC. This gives the protein CASSRTRTGRKTYNEQFF.

This chain connects TRBV11-2 to TRBJ1-5; 7 positions match TRBD1. CDR1 is SGHAT and CDR2 is FQNNGV in the germline V gene. The CDR3 extends over 14 amino acids. After removal of 1 base from V and 6 bases from J, the junction contained 3 bases not matched to a gene. The CDR3 DNA reads as TGTGCCAGCAGCTTAGGCGCAGGGGGTCAGCCCCAGCATTTT. As protein: CASSLGAGGQPQHF.

The chain links TRBV18 to TRBJ2-7, with 10 bases lining up with TRBD1. Germline V gene data show CDR1 as KGHSH and CDR2 as LQKENI. This CDR3 has 15 amino acids. After removal of 3 bases from V and 2 bases from J, the junction contained 4 bases not matched to a gene. The CDR3 nucleotides are TGTGCCAGCTCACCGAGCGGACAGGGGGCCTACGAGCAGTACTTC. Translated: CASSPSGQGAYEQYF.

The rearrangement links TRBV5-5 to TRBJ1-4; 11 bases are a match to TRBD1. The CDR3 totals 14 residues. V was pared by 3 bases and J by 11 bases, with 6 bases of the junction left unmatched. The germline CDR1 and CDR2 sequences are SGHKS and YYEKEE (reference sequence). CDR3 amino acids: CASSWGQGGEKLFF. CDR3 nucleotide sequence: TGTGCCAGCAGCTGGGGACAGGGGGGAGAGAAACTGTTTTTT.

Only a few counts were recorded for this clone. The rearrangement joins TRBV29-1 to TRBJ1-2; D is unresolved. Germline V CDR1 and CDR2: SQVTM, ANQGSEA. The CDR3 contains 13 residues. The V end lost 3 bases, the J end lost 4 bases, and 12 bases lay between the germline ends. The DNA of the CDR3 is TGCAGCGTTGACGCGGGATCCGGCTATGGCTACACCTTC. Translated: CSVDAGSGYGYTF.

This chain joins TRBV5-1 and TRBJ2-7, with D possibly TRBD2 on 6 matching bases. CDR3 length: 14 residues. CDR1 is SGHRS and CDR2 is YFSETQ in the germline V gene. The ends were cut back, 4 bases at V and 2 bases at J, with 13 bases in the middle. CDR3 sequence: CASSAAPGAYEQYF. In DNA form, the CDR3 reads TGCGCCAGCAGCGCGGCGCCGGGGGCCTACGAGCAGTACTTC.

J is TRBJ1-1 and V is TRBV15; D not certain. The V and J ends lost 5 bases and 5 bases respectively, with 9 bases between them. The CDR3 runs 12 residues. Germline V gene data show CDR1 as LNHNV and CDR2 as YYDKDF (reference sequence). CDR3 sequence reads: CATSRPGTEAFF. The CDR3, as DNA: TGTGCCACCAGCCGCCCGGGAACTGAAGCTTTCTTT.

This sequence joins TRBV7-2 and TRBJ1-1; no reliable D call. The CDR3 spans 13 residues. Trimming pared 4 bases from V and 0 bases from J, leaving 6 bases between. Germline V gene sequence: CDR1 SGHTA, CDR2 FQGNSA. DNA for the CDR3: TGTGCCAGCAGCTCCCAATTGAACACTGAAGCTTTCTTT. Residues: CASSSQLNTEAFF.

The rearrangement joins TRBV14 to TRBJ1-1; D unresolved. The V end was cut by 2 bases, the J end by 7 bases, with 11 bases between. Looked up from germline, CDR1 is SGHDN and CDR2 is FVKESK. The CDR3 consists of 13 residues. This chain's CDR3 is CASSQKEAVEAFF. CDR3 in DNA: TGTGCCAGCAGCCAAAAGGAGGCGGTTGAAGCTTTCTTT.

V and J are TRBV20-1 and TRBJ1-1; no definite D call. This CDR3 has 11 residues. Germline CDR1 reads DFQATT; CDR2 reads SNEGSKA (reference sequence). Deletions cut 1 base from V and 6 bases from J, with 6 bases between. The CDR3 here is CSARGEAEAFF. The CDR3 DNA reads as TGCAGTGCTAGAGGGGAGGCTGAAGCTTTCTTT.

This clone was recorded a few times. The chain employs TRBV7-2 and TRBJ2-3; 9 nucleotides match TRBD2. Trimming cost V 5 bases and J 0 bases; bases outside gene matches: 6. Germline CDR1 SGHTA, CDR2 FQGNSA. This CDR3 contains 16 residues. The CDR3 reads CASSARLAESTDTQYF. CDR3 in DNA: TGTGCCAGCAGCGCAAGACTAGCGGAAAGCACAGATACGCAGTATTTT.

This chain joins TRBV10-3 and TRBJ2-5; tentatively, D is TRBD2 (5 bases). The germline V and J ends were trimmed by 3 bases and 2 bases, with 13 bases remaining between them. The CDR3 has 15 residues. The germline CDR1 and CDR2 sequences are ENHRY and SYGVKD. Here the CDR3 DNA reads TGTGCCATCAGTGAAGTGATTCCGGGGCAAGAGACCCAGTACTTC. It is translated as CAISEVIPGQETQYF.

This clone has only a few counts. The chain employs TRBV28 and TRBJ1-5; 7 bases line up with TRBD1. Per germline, CDR1 MDHEN and CDR2 SYDVKM. Unmatched junction bases numbered 3, after V lost 4 bases and J lost 0 bases. This CDR3 is 15 amino acids long. CDR3 sequence (DNA): TGTGCCAGCAGTTCGACAGGGCATAGCAATCAGCCCCAGCATTTT. Its translation is CASSSTGHSNQPQHF.

V usage is TRBV7-2 and J usage is TRBJ1-3, with a possible D match to TRBD1 (5 bases). V lost 1 base and J lost 4, with 8 bases in between. The CDR3 is 14 amino acids. The germline CDR1 and CDR2 sequences are SGHTA and FQGNSA. The CDR3 DNA follows: TGTGCCAGCAGCTTAGGGGGCCAAGGAAACACCATATATTTT. It specifies CASSLGGQGNTIYF.

V usage is TRBV5-8 and J usage is TRBJ1-6; D uncertain. The CDR3 covers 16 residues. V lost 3 bases, J lost 13 bases, and 23 bases lay in between. Germline assignment: CDR1 SGHTS and CDR2 YDEGEE. The CDR3 loop reads CASSSGGEPPLRPLHF. The DNA for the CDR3 is TGTGCCAGCAGCTCGGGAGGAGAGCCCCCACTCAGGCCCCTCCACTTT.

The chain joins TRBV19 to TRBJ1-2; no definite D call. Trimming left V 6 bases short and J 3 bases short, with 14 bases between. This CDR3 has 14 residues. From germline, CDR1 is LNHDA and CDR2 SQIVND (reference sequence). The CDR3 sequence is CASSPPPPDYGYTF. The DNA of the CDR3 is TGTGCCAGTAGCCCCCCGCCCCCGGACTATGGCTACACCTTC.